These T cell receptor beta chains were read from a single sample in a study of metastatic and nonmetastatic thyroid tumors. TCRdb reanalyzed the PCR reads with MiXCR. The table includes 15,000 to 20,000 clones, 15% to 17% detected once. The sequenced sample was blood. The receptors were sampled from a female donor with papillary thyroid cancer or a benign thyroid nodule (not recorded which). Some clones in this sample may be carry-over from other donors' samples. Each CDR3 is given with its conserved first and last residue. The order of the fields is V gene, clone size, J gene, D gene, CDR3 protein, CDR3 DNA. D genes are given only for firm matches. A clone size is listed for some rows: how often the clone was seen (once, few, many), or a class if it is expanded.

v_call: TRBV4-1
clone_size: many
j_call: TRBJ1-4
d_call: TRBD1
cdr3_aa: CASGRSGGRGTNEKLFF
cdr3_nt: TGCGCCAGCGGCCGATCAGGGGGGAGAGGAACTAATGAAAAACTGTTTTTT

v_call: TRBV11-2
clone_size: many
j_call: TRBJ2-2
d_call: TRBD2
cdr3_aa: CASSPSSGGAPGELFF
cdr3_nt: TGTGCCAGCAGCCCCTCTAGCGGGGGGGCCCCCGGGGAGCTGTTTTTT

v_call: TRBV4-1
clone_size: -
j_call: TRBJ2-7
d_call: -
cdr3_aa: CASSQVLVGTYEQYF
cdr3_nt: TGCGCCAGCAGCCAAGTCCTGGTGGGGACCTACGAGCAGTACTTC

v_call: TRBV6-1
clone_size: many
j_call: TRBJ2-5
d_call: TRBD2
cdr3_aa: CASWGGGREAVAQYF
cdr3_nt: TGTGCCAGCTGGGGAGGCGGGAGGGAGGCAGTGGCCCAGTACTTC

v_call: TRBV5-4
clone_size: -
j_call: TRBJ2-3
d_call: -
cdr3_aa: CASSLDGSTDTQYF
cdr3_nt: TGTGCCAGCAGCCTGGATGGCTCCACAGATACGCAGTATTTT

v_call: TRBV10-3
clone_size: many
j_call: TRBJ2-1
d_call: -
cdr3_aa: CAISQDSYNEQFF
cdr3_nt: TGTGCCATCAGCCAGGATTCCTACAATGAGCAGTTCTTC

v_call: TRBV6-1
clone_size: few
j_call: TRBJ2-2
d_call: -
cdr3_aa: CASSLARQTKNTGELFF
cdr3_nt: TGTGCCAGCAGTTTGGCCCGACAGACTAAGAACACCGGGGAGCTGTTTTTT

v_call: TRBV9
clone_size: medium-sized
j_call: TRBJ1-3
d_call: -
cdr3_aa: CASSVQSGFSLSGNTIYF
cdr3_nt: TGTGCCAGCAGCGTCCAGTCAGGGTTCTCCCTCTCTGGAAACACCATATATTTT

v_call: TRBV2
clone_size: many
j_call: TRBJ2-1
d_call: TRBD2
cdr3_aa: CASRNLGGLAGGNEQFF
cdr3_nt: TGTGCCAGCAGGAACCTAGGGGGACTAGCGGGAGGTAATGAGCAGTTCTTC

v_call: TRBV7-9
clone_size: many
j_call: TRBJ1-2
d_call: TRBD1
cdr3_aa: CASSLLGQAYGYTF
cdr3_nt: TGTGCCAGCAGCTTACTGGGACAGGCCTATGGCTACACCTTC

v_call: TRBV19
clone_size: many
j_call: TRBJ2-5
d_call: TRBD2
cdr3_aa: CASSGPRTSGLETQYF
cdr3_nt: TGTGCCAGTAGTGGACCACGAACTAGCGGGCTAGAGACCCAGTACTTC

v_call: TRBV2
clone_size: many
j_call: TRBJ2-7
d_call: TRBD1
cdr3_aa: CASSHPAHGTETYEQYF
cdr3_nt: TGTGCCAGCAGTCACCCCGCTCACGGGACAGAAACCTACGAGCAGTACTTC

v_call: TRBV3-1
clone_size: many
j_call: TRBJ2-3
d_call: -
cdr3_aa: CASSQDGTSLADTQYF
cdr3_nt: TGTGCCAGCAGCCAAGATGGTACCAGCTTAGCAGATACGCAGTATTTT

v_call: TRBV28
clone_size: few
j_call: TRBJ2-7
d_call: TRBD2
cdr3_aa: CASSLKREGEQYF
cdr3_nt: TGTGCCAGCAGTTTGAAGCGGGAGGGCGAGCAGTACTTC

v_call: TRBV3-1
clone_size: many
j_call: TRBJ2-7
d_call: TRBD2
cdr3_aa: CASSHERGYYEQYF
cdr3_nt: TGTGCCAGCAGCCACGAGCGGGGTTACTACGAGCAGTACTTC

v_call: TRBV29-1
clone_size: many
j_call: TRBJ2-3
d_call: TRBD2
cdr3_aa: CSVLIAGVGTDTQYF
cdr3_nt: TGCAGCGTTCTGATAGCGGGAGTGGGCACAGATACGCAGTATTTT

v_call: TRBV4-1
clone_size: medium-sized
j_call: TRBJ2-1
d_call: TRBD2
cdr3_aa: CASSQLGGNEQFF
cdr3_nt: TGCGCCAGCAGCCAACTCGGGGGGAATGAGCAGTTCTTC

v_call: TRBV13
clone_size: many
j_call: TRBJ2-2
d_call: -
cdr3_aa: CASSRLSEMSGELFF
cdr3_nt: TGTGCCAGCAGCCGCCTCTCGGAAATGTCCGGGGAGCTGTTTTTT